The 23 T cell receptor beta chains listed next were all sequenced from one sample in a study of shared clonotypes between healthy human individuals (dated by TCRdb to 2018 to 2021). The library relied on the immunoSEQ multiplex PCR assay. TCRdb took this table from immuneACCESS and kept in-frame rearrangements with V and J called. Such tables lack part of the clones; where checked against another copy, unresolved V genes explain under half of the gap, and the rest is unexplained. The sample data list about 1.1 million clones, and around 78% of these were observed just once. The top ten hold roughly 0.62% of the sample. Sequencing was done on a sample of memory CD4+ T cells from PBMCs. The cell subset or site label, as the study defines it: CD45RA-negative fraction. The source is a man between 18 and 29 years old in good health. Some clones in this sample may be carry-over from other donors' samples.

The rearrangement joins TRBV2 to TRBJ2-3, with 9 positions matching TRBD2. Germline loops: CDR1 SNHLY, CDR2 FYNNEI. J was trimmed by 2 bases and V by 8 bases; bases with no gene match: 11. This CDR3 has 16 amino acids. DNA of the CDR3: TGTGCCAGCTCCCCCCGAAGCGGGGGGCTCACAGATACGCAGTATTTT. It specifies CASSPRSGGLTDTQYF.

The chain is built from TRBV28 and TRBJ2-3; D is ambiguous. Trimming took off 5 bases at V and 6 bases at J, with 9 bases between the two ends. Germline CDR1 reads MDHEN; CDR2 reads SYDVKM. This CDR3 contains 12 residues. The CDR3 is CASSQVTDTQYF. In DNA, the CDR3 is TGTGCCAGCAGTCAAGTCACCGATACGCAGTATTTT.

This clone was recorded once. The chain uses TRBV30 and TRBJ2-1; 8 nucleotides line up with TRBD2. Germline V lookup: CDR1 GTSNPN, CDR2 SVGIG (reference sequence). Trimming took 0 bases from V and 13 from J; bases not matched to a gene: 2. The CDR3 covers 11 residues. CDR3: CAWSVAGDQFF. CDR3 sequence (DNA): TGTGCCTGGAGTGTAGCGGGAGACCAGTTCTTC.

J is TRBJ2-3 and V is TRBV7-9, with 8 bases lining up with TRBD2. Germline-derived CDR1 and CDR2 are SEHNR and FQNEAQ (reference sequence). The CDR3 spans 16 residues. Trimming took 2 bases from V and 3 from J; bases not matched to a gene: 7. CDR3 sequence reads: CASSLMIGLATDTQYF. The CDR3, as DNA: TGTGCCAGCAGCTTAATGATCGGACTAGCAACAGATACGCAGTATTTT.

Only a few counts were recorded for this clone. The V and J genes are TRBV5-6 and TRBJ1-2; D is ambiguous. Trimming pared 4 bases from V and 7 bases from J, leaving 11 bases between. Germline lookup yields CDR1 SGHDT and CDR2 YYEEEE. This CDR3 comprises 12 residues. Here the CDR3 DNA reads TGTGCCAGCAGCCTTCGGATGAGTGGCTACACCTTC. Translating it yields CASSLRMSGYTF.

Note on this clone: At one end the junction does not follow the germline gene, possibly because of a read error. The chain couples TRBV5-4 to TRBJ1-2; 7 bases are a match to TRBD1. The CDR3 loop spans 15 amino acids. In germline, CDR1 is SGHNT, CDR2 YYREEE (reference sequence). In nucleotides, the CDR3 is TGTGCCGGCAGCCAAATGGAGGGGGCCTCCTATGGCTACACCTTC. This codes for CAGSQMEGASYGYTF.

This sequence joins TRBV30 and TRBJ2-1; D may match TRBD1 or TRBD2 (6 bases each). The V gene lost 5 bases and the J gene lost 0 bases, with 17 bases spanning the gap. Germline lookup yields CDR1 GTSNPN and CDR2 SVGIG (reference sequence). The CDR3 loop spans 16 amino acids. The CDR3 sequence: CAWAGTRGSSYNEQFF. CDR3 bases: TGTGCCTGGGCGGGGACCAGGGGCAGCTCCTACAATGAGCAGTTCTTC.

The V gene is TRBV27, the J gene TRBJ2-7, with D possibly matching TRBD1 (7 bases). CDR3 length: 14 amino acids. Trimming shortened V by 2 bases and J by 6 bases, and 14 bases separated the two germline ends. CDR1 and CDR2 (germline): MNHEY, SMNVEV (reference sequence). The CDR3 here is CASSLGTAGVEQYF. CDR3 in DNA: TGTGCCAGCAGTTTAGGGACAGCGGGCGTCGAGCAGTACTTC.

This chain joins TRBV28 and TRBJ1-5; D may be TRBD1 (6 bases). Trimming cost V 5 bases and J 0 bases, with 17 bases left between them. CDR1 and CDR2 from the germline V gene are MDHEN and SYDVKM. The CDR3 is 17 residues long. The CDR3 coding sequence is TGTGCCAGCAGTGAGGGGACAATACCGCTTAGCAATCAGCCCCAGCATTTT. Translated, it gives CASSEGTIPLSNQPQHF.

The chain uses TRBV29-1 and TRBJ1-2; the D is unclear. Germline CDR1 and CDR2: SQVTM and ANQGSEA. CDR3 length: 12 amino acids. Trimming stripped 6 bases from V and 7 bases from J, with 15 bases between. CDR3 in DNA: TGCAGCGTCGGCGGTCTAACGGGTGGCTACACCTTC. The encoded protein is CSVGGLTGGYTF.

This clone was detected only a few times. The CDR3 protein is CASSLAEDTEAFF. As DNA, the CDR3 is TGCGCCAGCAGCTTGGCGGAGGACACTGAAGCTTTCTTT. This sequence joins TRBV5-1 and TRBJ1-1; D gene uncertain. The V gene's germline CDR1 is SGHRS and CDR2 YFSETQ. Trimming took 0 bases from V and 3 from J, leaving 6 bases between them. The CDR3 runs 13 residues.

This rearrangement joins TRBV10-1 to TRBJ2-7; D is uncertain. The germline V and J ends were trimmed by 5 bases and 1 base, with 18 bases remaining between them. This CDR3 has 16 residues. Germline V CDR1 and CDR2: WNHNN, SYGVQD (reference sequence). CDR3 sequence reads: CASSLQKGAQSYEQYF. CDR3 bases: TGCGCCAGCAGTCTACAAAAAGGAGCTCAGTCCTACGAGCAGTACTTC.

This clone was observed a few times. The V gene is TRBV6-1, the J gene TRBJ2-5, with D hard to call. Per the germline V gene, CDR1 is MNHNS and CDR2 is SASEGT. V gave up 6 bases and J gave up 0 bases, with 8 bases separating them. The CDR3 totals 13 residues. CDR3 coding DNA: TGTGCCAGCAGGAGGTTTTACCAAGAGACCCAGTACTTC. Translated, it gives CASRRFYQETQYF.

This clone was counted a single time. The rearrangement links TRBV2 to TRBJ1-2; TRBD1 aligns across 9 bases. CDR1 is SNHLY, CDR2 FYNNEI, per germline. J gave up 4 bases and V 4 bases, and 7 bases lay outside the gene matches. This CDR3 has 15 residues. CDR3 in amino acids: CASSVIGQGRYGYTF. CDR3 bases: TGTGCCAGCAGTGTTATTGGACAGGGGCGCTATGGCTACACCTTC.

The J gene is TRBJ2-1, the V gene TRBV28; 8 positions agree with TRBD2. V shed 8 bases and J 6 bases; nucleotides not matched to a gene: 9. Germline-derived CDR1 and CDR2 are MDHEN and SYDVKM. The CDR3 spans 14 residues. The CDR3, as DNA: TGTGCCAGCGGGGGGCCCGGGAGGGCCAATGAGCAGTTCTTC. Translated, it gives CASGGPGRANEQFF.

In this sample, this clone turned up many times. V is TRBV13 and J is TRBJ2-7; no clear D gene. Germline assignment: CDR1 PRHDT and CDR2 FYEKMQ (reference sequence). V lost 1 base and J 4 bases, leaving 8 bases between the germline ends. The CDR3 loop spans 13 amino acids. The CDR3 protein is CASSLVSEYEQYF. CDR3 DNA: TGTGCCAGCAGCTTAGTATCGGAGTACGAGCAGTACTTC.

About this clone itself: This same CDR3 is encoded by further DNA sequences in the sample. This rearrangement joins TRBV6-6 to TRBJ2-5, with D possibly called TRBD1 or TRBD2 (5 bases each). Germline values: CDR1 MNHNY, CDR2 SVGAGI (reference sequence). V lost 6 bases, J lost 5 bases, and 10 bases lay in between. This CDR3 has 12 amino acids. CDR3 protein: CASSTRGETQYF. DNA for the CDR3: TGTGCCAGCAGCACCCGGGGCGAGACCCAGTACTTC.

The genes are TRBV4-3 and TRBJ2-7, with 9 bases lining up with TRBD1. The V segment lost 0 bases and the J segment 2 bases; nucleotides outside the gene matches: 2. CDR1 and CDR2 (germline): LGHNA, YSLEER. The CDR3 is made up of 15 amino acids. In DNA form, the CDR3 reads TGCGCCAGCAGCCAAGAGCGGACAGGGGCCTACGAGCAGTACTTC. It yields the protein CASSQERTGAYEQYF.

The CDR3 bases are TGTGCCAGTTCCCAACGTGGACTAGGGTTAGGTGATGAGCAGTTCTTC. Translated, it gives CASSQRGLGLGDEQFF. The chain employs TRBV7-3 and TRBJ2-1, with 7 bases aligning to TRBD2. The CDR3 length is 16 residues. Germline CDR1 is SGHTA and CDR2 is FQGTGA. V lost 9 bases and J lost 8; bases outside the gene matches: 19.

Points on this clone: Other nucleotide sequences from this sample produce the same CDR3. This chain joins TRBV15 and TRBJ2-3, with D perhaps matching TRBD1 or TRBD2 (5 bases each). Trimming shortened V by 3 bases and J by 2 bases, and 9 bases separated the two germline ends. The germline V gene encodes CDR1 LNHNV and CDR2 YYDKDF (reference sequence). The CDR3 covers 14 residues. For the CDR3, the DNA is TGTGCCACCAGCAGGGGGGAGTCCACAGATACGCAGTATTTT. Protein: CATSRGESTDTQYF.

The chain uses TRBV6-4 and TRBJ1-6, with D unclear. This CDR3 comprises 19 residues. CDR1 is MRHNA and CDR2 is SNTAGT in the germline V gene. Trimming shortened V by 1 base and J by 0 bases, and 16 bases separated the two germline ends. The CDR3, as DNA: TGTGCCAGCAGTGACTATCCCGGGCCCTTCGACTCCTATAATTCACCCCTCCACTTT. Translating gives CASSDYPGPFDSYNSPLHF.

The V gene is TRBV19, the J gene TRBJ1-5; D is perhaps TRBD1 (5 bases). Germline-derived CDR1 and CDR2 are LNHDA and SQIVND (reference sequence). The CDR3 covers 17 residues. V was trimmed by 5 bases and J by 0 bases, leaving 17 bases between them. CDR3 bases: TGTGCCAGTAGTTTTGTTATGGGGGGATATAGCAATCAGCCCCAGCATTTT. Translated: CASSFVMGGYSNQPQHF.

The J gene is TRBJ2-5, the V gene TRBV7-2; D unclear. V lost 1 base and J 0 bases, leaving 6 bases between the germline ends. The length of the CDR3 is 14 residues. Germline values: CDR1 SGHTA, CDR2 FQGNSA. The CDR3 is CASSLERNQETQYF. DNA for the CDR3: TGTGCCAGCAGCTTAGAACGCAACCAAGAGACCCAGTACTTC.